This passage covers 17 T cell receptor beta chains from one sample sequenced in a study of PD-1 and CTLA-4 blockade in melanoma. Data came from immunoSEQ multiplex PCR; TCRdb stores just in-frame clones and leaves some out. The sample yields roughly 30,000 clones, approximately 90% seen once. Material: CD8+ T cells from peripheral blood, obtained from a patient given anti-PD-1 treatment. The receptors shown here come from a human donor with melanoma.

The chain joins TRBV27 to TRBJ1-1, with a weak D call TRBD1 (6 bases). The CDR3 totals 12 residues. V shed 8 bases and J shed 6 bases, with 13 bases lying between them. Per germline, CDR1 MNHEY and CDR2 SMNVEV (reference sequence). CDR3 amino acids: CASRGGRAEAFF. DNA for the CDR3: TGTGCCAGCCGAGGGGGTAGGGCTGAAGCTTTCTTT.

V gene TRBV27 combines with J gene TRBJ1-3; D not certain. The CDR3 is 14 residues long. CDR1 and CDR2 (germline): MNHEY, SMNVEV (reference sequence). Between the trimmed V and J ends, which lost 1 base and 4 bases, there was a span of 8 bases. CDR3 region: CASSLLGSGNTIYF. The CDR3 bases are TGTGCCAGCAGTTTATTGGGGTCGGGAAACACCATATATTTT.

The chain combines TRBV28 with TRBJ1-6; D perhaps matches TRBD1 (5 bases). Per germline, CDR1 MDHEN and CDR2 SYDVKM. Between the trimmed V and J ends, which lost 6 bases and 7 bases, there was a span of 16 bases. There are 15 residues in the CDR3. The CDR3 DNA reads as TGTGCCAGCAGCTCTCCCAGGGCGATAAATTCACCCCTCCACTTT. It yields the protein CASSSPRAINSPLHF.

The chain has TRBV24-1 and TRBJ2-3; 8 nucleotides match TRBD1. There are 12 residues in the CDR3. Losses at the gene ends were 10 bases for V and 3 bases for J; bases not matched to a gene: 2. Germline loops: CDR1 KGHDR, CDR2 SFDVKD. In nucleotides, the CDR3 is TGTGCCACAGGGACAGGAACAGATACGCAGTATTTT. Residues: CATGTGTDTQYF.

The CDR3 nucleotides read TGTGCCTGGAGTGTTGTAGGTATTTACGAGCAGTACTTC. It codes for CAWSVVGIYEQYF. The chain recombines TRBV30 with TRBJ2-7; D is ambiguous. CDR1 is GTSNPN, CDR2 SVGIG, per germline (reference sequence). There are 13 residues in the CDR3. Trimming pared 0 bases from V and 4 bases from J, leaving 10 bases between.

The chain recombines TRBV9 with TRBJ2-3; the D is unclear. This CDR3 has 16 amino acids. Germline-derived CDR1 and CDR2 are SGDLS and YYNGEE. The ends were cut back, 0 bases at V and 3 bases at J, with 14 bases in the middle. CDR3 sequence: CASSVGGRAETDTQYF. The CDR3 bases are TGTGCCAGCAGCGTAGGGGGTAGGGCAGAAACAGATACGCAGTATTTT.

This sequence joins TRBV21-1 and TRBJ1-1; the table gives TRBD1 as D, unverified against the DNA. TRBV21-1 is labeled a pseudogene. The CDR3 consists of 15 residues. The CDR3 region is CASSTRSRQGPEAFF. The CDR3 bases are TGTGCCAGCAGCACCCGATCTCGACAGGGGCCTGAAGCTTTCTTT.

CDR3 coding DNA: TGCGCCAGCAGATCCAACCCAGGACGGAGCTACGAGCAGTACTTC. Protein product: CASRSNPGRSYEQYF. V gene TRBV5-1 combines with J gene TRBJ2-7, with D unclear. The CDR3 extends over 15 amino acids. The V end lost 5 bases, the J end lost 3 bases, and 18 bases lay between the germline ends. Germline V gene data show CDR1 as SGHRS and CDR2 as YFSETQ.

This clone was observed a few times. The chain carries TRBV7-9 and TRBJ1-3; no clear D. The ends were cut back, 5 bases at V and 8 bases at J, with 10 bases in the middle. In germline, CDR1 is SEHNR, CDR2 FQNEAQ (reference sequence). This CDR3 is built from 12 residues. The CDR3 nucleotides are TGTGCCAGCAGCCCCTCCCCCGACACCATATATTTT. This gives the protein CASSPSPDTIYF.

The chain joins TRBV30 to TRBJ1-6, with a weak D call TRBD1 (6 bases). The CDR3 loop spans 13 amino acids. Germline CDR1 and CDR2: GTSNPN and SVGIG (reference sequence). V lost 7 bases to trimming and J lost 7 bases, with 14 bases between them. CDR3 sequence: CAFSGGENSPLHF. CDR3 DNA: TGTGCCTTCTCCGGGGGCGAAAATTCACCCCTCCACTTT.

The CDR3 spells CASTRGYSSRPQHF. The CDR3 bases are TGTGCCAGCACTAGGGGGTACAGCTCGAGGCCCCAGCATTTT. The rearrangement joins TRBV6-5 to TRBJ1-5; tentatively, D is TRBD1 (6 bases). The CDR3 consists of 14 residues. Germline V lookup: CDR1 MNHEY, CDR2 SVGAGI. The germline V and J ends were trimmed by 7 bases and 9 bases, with 19 bases remaining between them.

Within the sample, this clone is medium-sized. The rearrangement uses TRBV19 and TRBJ1-1; D is uncertain. The germline V gene has CDR1 LNHDA and CDR2 SQIVND (reference sequence). The CDR3 is 15 amino acids. Trimming took 1 base from V and 0 from J, leaving 9 bases between them. CDR3 in amino acids: CASSIGTTLNTEAFF. In nucleotides, the CDR3 is TGTGCCAGTAGTATAGGAACGACTTTGAACACTGAAGCTTTCTTT.

The chain combines TRBV29-1 with TRBJ2-2, with a possible D match to TRBD1 (5 bases). V lost 8 bases and J 1 base, leaving 8 bases between the germline ends. The CDR3 sequence is 12 residues long. Germline lookup yields CDR1 SQVTM and CDR2 ANQGSEA. CDR3 loop: CSFGQNTGELFF. The CDR3 DNA sequence: TGCAGCTTTGGACAGAACACCGGGGAGCTGTTTTTT.

V is TRBV3-1 (or the pseudogene TRBV3-2) and J is TRBJ2-7; 8 bases fit TRBD2. With V trimmed by 3 bases and J by 2 bases, 12 bases remained unmatched. CDR1 and CDR2 from the germline V gene are LGHDT and YNNKEL (reference sequence). CDR3 length: 17 amino acids. The CDR3 DNA reads as TGTGCCAGCAGCCAGACAGCGGGGGTAGTCGGGGCCTACGAGCAGTACTTC. Residues: CASSQTAGVVGAYEQYF.

A single count supports this clone. The chain carries TRBV12-3 or TRBV12-4 and TRBJ1-5; no clear D gene. The CDR3 covers 13 residues. The V and J ends lost 1 base and 4 bases respectively, with 5 bases between them. The CDR3 DNA sequence: TGTGCCAGCAGTTTAGTGGAGAATCAGCCCCAGCATTTT. It translates to CASSLVENQPQHF.

The chain recombines TRBV5-1 with TRBJ1-2; D ambiguous. This CDR3 comprises 14 residues. Trimming took 2 bases from V and 7 from J, leaving 15 bases between them. Germline assignment: CDR1 SGHRS and CDR2 YFSETQ. For the CDR3, the DNA is TGCGCCAGCAGCTTTGAGGGTGGCGCATCTGGCTACACCTTC. Translation: CASSFEGGASGYTF. Variable domain in full (rest from reference TRBV5-1 and TRBJ1-2): KAGVTQTPRYLIKTRGQQVTLSCSPISGHRSVSWYQQTPGQGLQFLFEYFSETQRNKGNFPGRFSGRQFSNSRSEMNVSTLELGDSALYLCASSFEGGASGYTFGSGTRLTVV.

This clone was observed once. V is TRBV29-1 and J is TRBJ2-7, with TRBD2 matching over 7 bases. Trimming cost V 6 bases and J 3 bases; bases outside gene matches: 8. The CDR3 runs 13 residues. Per the germline V gene, CDR1 is SQVTM and CDR2 is ANQGSEA. CDR3 nucleotide sequence: TGCAGCGTGATCCCCGCGGGGGACTACGAGCAGTACTTC. Protein sequence: CSVIPAGDYEQYF.